This TCR beta chain is from a study of blood T cell repertoires in COVID-19. Study summary: Spain, Italy and the United States supplied samples that represented acute and convalescent COVID-19. Sample material is recorded as cDNA or gDNA derived from T cells, B-cell-depleted T cells, or PBMCs.

Under the authors' procedure: Nucleated cell number was recorded as an estimate derived from reference gene primer amplification. Produced via immunoSEQ multiplex PCR; TCRdb's table is partial and in-frame only. From that table come the V and J calls and clone size; the DNA was used to work out D and trimming. The table includes 150,000 to 200,000 clones, roughly 90% detected once. The CDR3 spans 14 residues. V was clipped by 4 bases and J by 5 bases; unmatched bases: 5. Germline V lookup: CDR1 LGHDT, CDR2 YNNKEL (reference sequence). This chain connects TRBV3-1 (or the pseudogene TRBV3-2) to TRBJ2-7; 10 bases are shared with TRBD1. The sequencing input was peripheral blood. The receptor was isolated from a man aged 18 to 29 with acute or convalescent COVID-19. The CDR3 loop reads CASSPWTGGNEQYF. CDR3 nucleotides: TGTGCCAGCAGCCCCTGGACAGGGGGGAACGAGCAGTACTTC.